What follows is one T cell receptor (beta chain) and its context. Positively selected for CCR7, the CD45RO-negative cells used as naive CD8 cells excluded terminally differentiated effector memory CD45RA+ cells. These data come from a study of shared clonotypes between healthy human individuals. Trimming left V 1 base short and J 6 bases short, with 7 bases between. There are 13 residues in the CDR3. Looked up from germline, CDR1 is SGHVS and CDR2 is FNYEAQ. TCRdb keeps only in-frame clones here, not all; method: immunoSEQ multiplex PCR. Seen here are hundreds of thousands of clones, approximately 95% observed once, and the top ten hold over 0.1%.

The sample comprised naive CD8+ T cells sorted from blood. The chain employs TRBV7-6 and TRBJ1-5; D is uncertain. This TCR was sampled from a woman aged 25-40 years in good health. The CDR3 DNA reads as TGTGCCAGCAGCTTAGGGTTAGCTCAGCCCCAGCATTTT. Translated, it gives CASSLGLAQPQHF.